These 15 T cell receptor beta chains were sequenced from one sample in a study of T cell responses to AZD1222 COVID-19 vaccine. Measured with immunoSEQ multiplex PCR; TCRdb has only the in-frame clones, and not every one. The sample shows around 100,000 clones, 90% of them seen only once. The material sequenced was peripheral blood, taken on day 0 of AZD1222 vaccination. Every receptor here comes from an adult in good health.

Of note for this clone: This sample includes further DNA sequences coding for the same CDR3. This chain connects TRBV4-2 to TRBJ1-4; D is unresolved. The CDR3 contains 16 residues. V lost 0 bases to trimming and J lost 0 bases, with 8 bases between them. Germline lookup yields CDR1 LGHNA and CDR2 YNFKEQ. CDR3 loop: CASSQDWAATNEKLFF. The CDR3 DNA follows: TGTGCCAGCAGCCAAGATTGGGCAGCAACTAATGAAAAACTGTTTTTT.

The CDR3 loop reads CASSVGGEGQAFF. DNA of the CDR3: TGTGCCAGCAGCGTAGGTGGAGAGGGGCAAGCTTTCTTT. The chain couples TRBV9 to TRBJ1-1; D is perhaps TRBD1 (5 bases). Germline V CDR1 and CDR2: SGDLS, YYNGEE. This CDR3 region has 13 residues. The V gene lost 0 bases and the J gene lost 9 bases, with 12 bases spanning the gap. The entire variable domain, with the rest obtained from reference TRBV9 and TRBJ1-1, is as follows: DSGVTQTPKHLITATGQRVTLRCSPRSGDLSVYWYQQSLDQGLQFLIQYYNGEERAKGNILERFSAQQFPDLHSELNLSSLELGDSALYFCASSVGGEGQAFFGQGTRLTVV.

The rearrangement joins TRBV6-5 to TRBJ1-1; TRBD1 aligns across 8 bases. With V trimmed by 6 bases and J by 1 base, 1 base remained unmatched. The V gene's germline CDR1 is MNHEY and CDR2 SVGAGI. CDR3 length: 13 residues. CDR3 DNA: TGTGCCAGCAGGGGGACAGGGAACACTGAAGCTTTCTTT. This codes for CASRGTGNTEAFF.

Only a few counts were recorded for this clone. The chain combines TRBV2 with TRBJ1-5; 7 positions agree with TRBD1. CDR3 size: 13 residues. V lost 6 bases to trimming and J lost 5 bases; unmatched junction nucleotides: 4. The germline CDR1 and CDR2 sequences are SNHLY and FYNNEI. This CDR3 is CASRGQQDQPQHF. The CDR3 DNA follows: TGTGCCAGCAGGGGACAGCAAGATCAGCCCCAGCATTTT.

V is TRBV19 and J is TRBJ2-1, with 7 positions matching TRBD1. CDR1 is LNHDA and CDR2 is SQIVND in the germline V gene (reference sequence). The J segment lost 0 bases and the V segment lost 3 bases, leaving 2 bases of the junction unmatched. This CDR3 comprises 15 residues. The CDR3 here is CASSIRQGSYNEQFF. The DNA of the CDR3 is TGTGCCAGTAGTATCAGACAGGGCTCCTACAATGAGCAGTTCTTC. The variable domain in full, completed from reference TRBV19 and TRBJ2-1, reads DGGITQSPKYLFRKEGQNVTLSCEQNLNHDAMYWYRQDPGQGLRLIYYSQIVNDFQKGDIAEGYSVSREKKESFPLTVTSAQKNPTAFYLCASSIRQGSYNEQFFGPGTRLTVL.

CDR3 protein: CASRTPLAVTEAFF. The DNA of the CDR3 is TGTGCCAGTAGGACCCCTCTCGCGGTCACTGAAGCTTTCTTT. The chain has TRBV19 and TRBJ1-1; D remains unclear. This CDR3 comprises 14 residues. Germline loops: CDR1 LNHDA, CDR2 SQIVND (reference sequence). V was cut by 6 bases and J by 4 bases, with 15 bases left in between.

This clone has only one observation. The chain carries TRBV5-1 and TRBJ2-3, with a tentative D call TRBD2 (7 bases). The V gene lost 0 bases and the J gene lost 4 bases, with 15 bases spanning the gap. The CDR3 loop spans 16 amino acids. Germline loops: CDR1 SGHRS, CDR2 YFSETQ. The CDR3 spells CASSLVAGASADTQYF. CDR3 coding DNA: TGCGCCAGCAGCTTGGTTGCGGGGGCGAGCGCAGATACGCAGTATTTT. The full variable domain, in which reference TRBV5-1 and TRBJ2-3 provide the parts outside the CDR3, is KAGVTQTPRYLIKTRGQQVTLSCSPISGHRSVSWYQQTPGQGLQFLFEYFSETQRNKGNFPGRFSGRQFSNSRSEMNVSTLELGDSALYLCASSLVAGASADTQYFGPGTRLTVL.

V is TRBV7-9 and J is TRBJ1-1; D might be TRBD1 (5 bases). This CDR3 comprises 15 residues. Looked up from germline, CDR1 is SEHNR and CDR2 is FQNEAQ (reference sequence). Trimming removed 7 bases at V and 2 bases at J, with 17 bases between. Here the CDR3 DNA reads TGTGCCAGCATCCCCTTTTTCGGGGGTAACACTGAAGCTTTCTTT. This codes for CASIPFFGGNTEAFF.

The chain uses TRBV7-6 and TRBJ1-3; D not certain. The germline V gene has CDR1 SGHVS and CDR2 FNYEAQ. There are 15 residues in the CDR3. V lost 1 base to trimming and J lost 4 bases, with 11 bases between them. This CDR3 is CASSLVVGSGNTIYF. Written as DNA, the CDR3 is TGTGCCAGCAGCTTAGTGGTAGGGTCCGGAAACACCATATATTTT.

The chain uses TRBV24-1 and TRBJ2-1, with TRBD1 matching 9 bases. The V and J ends lost 7 bases and 7 bases, in that order; junction bases with no gene match: 13. The CDR3 is 16 amino acids. Germline CDR1 reads KGHDR; CDR2 reads SFDVKD. The CDR3 loop reads CATSDPGTGSRNEQFF. CDR3 in DNA: TGTGCCACCAGCGACCCCGGGACAGGGAGCCGGAATGAGCAGTTCTTC.

The chain employs TRBV9 and TRBJ1-2; unclear D gene. Germline V lookup: CDR1 SGDLS, CDR2 YYNGEE. The CDR3 contains 14 residues. Trimming removed 0 bases from V and 2 bases from J, with 8 bases in between. The CDR3 spells CASSVGPGNYGYTF. Here the CDR3 DNA reads TGTGCCAGCAGCGTAGGTCCGGGGAACTATGGCTACACCTTC.

The gene calls are TRBV7-6 and TRBJ2-3; 12 bases are a match to TRBD1. The CDR3 loop spans 15 amino acids. The germline V gene has CDR1 SGHVS and CDR2 FNYEAQ. V lost 5 bases, J lost 4 bases, and 4 bases stayed unmatched. In DNA form, the CDR3 reads TGTGCCAGCAGCGCCGGGACAGGGGGCCCAGATACGCAGTATTTT. As protein: CASSAGTGGPDTQYF.

This chain joins TRBV28 and TRBJ1-6; D ambiguous. The CDR3 sequence is 18 residues long. V lost 7 bases, J lost 0 bases, and 19 bases lay in between. Germline-derived CDR1 and CDR2 are MDHEN and SYDVKM. DNA of the CDR3: TGTGCCAGCATCGGCGTCCGGAAGGCGAGCTCCTATAATTCACCCCTCCACTTT. Amino acid sequence: CASIGVRKASSYNSPLHF.

The V and J genes are TRBV7-2 and TRBJ1-1; D is ambiguous. This CDR3 has 15 residues. Germline V gene data show CDR1 as SGHTA and CDR2 as FQGNSA. V dropped 2 bases and J dropped 1 base, with 11 bases sitting between them. The DNA of the CDR3 is TGTGCCAGCAGCTTATTGGAAACGGGGAACACTGAAGCTTTCTTT. Residues: CASSLLETGNTEAFF.

The chain carries TRBV7-6 and TRBJ2-2; 10 positions match TRBD2. The CDR3 is 16 amino acids. In germline, CDR1 is SGHVS, CDR2 FNYEAQ. Unmatched junction bases numbered 6, after V lost 5 bases and J lost 3 bases. The CDR3 nucleotides are TGTGCCAGCAGCCGGCTGACTAGCGGGTACACCGGGGAGCTGTTTTTT. Translating gives CASSRLTSGYTGELFF.